A single TCR beta chain is shown here with its context. Its antigen remains undetermined. Per-base qualities were not stored, and no clone one base away is much larger. The donors were some 39 Caucasian individuals from Russia, aged roughly 6 to 95 years, who were systemically healthy. Each donor gave roughly 9.5 milliliters of peripheral blood, collected into EDTA-treated Vacutainer tubes. PBMCs were isolated by Ficoll-Paque density-gradient centrifugation, with at least 7 million obtained per sample. Trizol reagent was used to extract total RNA from the PBMCs, yielding at least 5 micrograms per sample. Naive CD45RAhigh/CD27high T cell percentages were measured by flow cytometry on a PBMC aliquot from every donor. This sample was taken from a study of blood T cells in healthy people across ages (dated by TCRdb to between 2015 and 2016). For the wider study: In model experiments, roughly one uniquely barcoded TCR beta cDNA molecule per two T cells was captured by template switching. The study measured age-related changes in TCR beta repertoire diversity using deep sequencing normalized with unique cDNA molecular identifiers. The donors were split into four age groups: young (average approximately 16 years), middle-aged (39), aged (approximately 59) and long-lived (more than 80). To avoid experimental bias, donors of different ages were randomly spread across the sequencing lanes. For two donors (one aged 18 to 30 and one aged 80 or older), the study analyzed two additional independent replicas of 1 million unique cDNA reads from the same blood draw. General study outcomes and caveats: Because the CMV infection status of the donors was unknown, age-related changes in expanded clonotypes may potentially have been confounded. The long-lived group showed more naive CD4+ T cells, fewer expanded clones and increased TCR diversity than the aged group, suggesting age selection. Estimates of total diversity from one million sequenced T cells were regarded as lower bounds and underestimates. Observed TCR beta diversity per million T cells fell roughly linearly with age, and a significant reduction was already apparent by age around 44. The percentage of naive T cells measured by flow cytometry correlated strongly with observed TCR beta diversity. Bulk unsorted PBMC profiling prevented conclusive comparison of naive and antigen-experienced compartments.

V ends up 10 bases short and J 6 bases short, with an unmatched junction base count of 13. The CDR3, cysteine through phenylalanine, is 14 amino acids long. Only the CDR3 region is kept as DNA, spanning 42 bases read in frame from base 1. The library was generated by 5' RACE. Data came from an Illumina HiSeq 2500. A second PCR of about 6 to 11 cycles was performed with a sample-barcoded 5' primer and a J-beta primer mix. Each TCR beta cDNA molecule received a unique molecular identifier from a template-switch 5' adaptor carrying 12 random nucleotides. At least 3 million CDR3-containing paired-end reads were obtained from each sample. First-strand cDNA synthesis was performed from all RNA using the Mint cDNA synthesis kit, with priming by a TRBC-specific oligonucleotide. After uracil-DNA glycosylase treatment, a first 18-cycle PCR used universal primers M1SS and BC2_uni_R on all cDNA. On the authors' methods: For normalization, 1 million high-quality reads, each with a distinct molecular identifier, were randomly selected from each sample. Reads with shared molecular identifiers were discarded instead of being binned into consensus sequences. MiTCR, run with a Q25 quality threshold and the strictest error-elimination algorithm, handled CDR3 identification, clonotype clustering and error correction. A nonparametric unseen species model using Euler transformation provided a lower-bound estimate of total TCR beta diversity. TCRdb reprocessed the public reads (quality trimming at Q25 with fastp, clone calling with MiXCR) and kept in-frame beta chains. When rows share a CDR3 protein, they turn into one entry using the most common DNA and genes. The V and J calls were not made by the authors but by TCRdb's processing. The sample records hundreds of thousands of distinct CDR3 sequences, just over 55% of which are singletons. Around 24% of the sample is in the top ten clones.

The sample consisted of blood. The chain links TRBV12-3 or TRBV12-4 with TRBJ2-3; the central 7 bases match TRBD2. The receptor was derived from a middle-aged man in good health. In nucleotide form, the sequence is TGTGCCATAGAAAGCGGGGCTACCCCCGATACGCAGTATTTT. It codes for CAIESGATPDTQYF.